The source of this T cell receptor (beta chain) is a study of blood T cell repertoires in COVID-19. Germline V gene lookup returns CDR1 MDHEN and CDR2 SYDVKM. The CDR3 loop spans 12 amino acids. After removal of 11 bases from V and 2 bases from J, the junction contained 1 base not matched to a gene. Sequenced by immunoSEQ multiplex PCR; TCRdb stores in-frame clones only, minus some. The sample holds around 240,000 clones, around 83% seen once. The sample was peripheral blood. The gene calls are TRBV28 and TRBJ2-1; 9 nucleotides align to TRBD1. This TCR came from a woman between 45 and 60 years old with acute or convalescent COVID-19. CDR3 DNA sequence: TGTGCCGGACAGGGGCCCTACAATGAGCAGTTCTTC. Its translation is CAGQGPYNEQFF.